These 8 T cell receptor beta chains were sequenced from one sample in a study of blood T cell repertoires in COVID-19. The repertoire was sequenced with immunoSEQ multiplex PCR; TCRdb's copy has only in-frame clones and lacks some. The data contain 150,000 to 170,000 clones, roughly 80% of them singletons. The sequencing sample was made of peripheral blood. The source of these receptors is a woman aged 60-75 years with acute or convalescent COVID-19.

The chain recombines TRBV5-6 with TRBJ1-5; a weak D match, TRBD1 (6 bases). Germline CDR1 is SGHDT and CDR2 is YYEEEE. V was cut by 0 bases and J by 3 bases, with 10 bases left in between. The CDR3 runs 15 residues. The CDR3 DNA is TGTGCCAGCAGCTTGGGGTGGGGGCTCAATCAGCCCCAGCATTTT. It translates to CASSLGWGLNQPQHF.

Only a few counts were recorded for this clone. The chain joins TRBV5-1 to TRBJ2-3; TRBD2 agrees at 15 bases. This CDR3 is built from 17 residues. The germline CDR1 and CDR2 sequences are SGHRS and YFSETQ. Trimming took 0 bases from V and 5 from J; bases not matched to a gene: 4. This chain's CDR3 is CASSLDGLAGGRDTQYF. The CDR3 nucleotides read TGCGCCAGCAGCTTGGATGGACTAGCGGGGGGGCGAGATACGCAGTATTTT.

The chain is built from TRBV5-5 and TRBJ1-3; D possibly corresponds to TRBD1 (6 bases). Trimming pared 5 bases from V and 2 bases from J, leaving 11 bases between. The CDR3 covers 14 residues. Germline V gene data show CDR1 as SGHKS and CDR2 as YYEKEE (reference sequence). The CDR3 nucleotides read TGTGCCAGCAGGCCTTCAGGGGCTGGAAACACCATATATTTT. Translating gives CASRPSGAGNTIYF.

V and J are TRBV12-3 or TRBV12-4 and TRBJ1-6; no clear D. V shed 3 bases and J shed 8 bases, with 5 bases lying between them. This CDR3 region has 12 residues. The CDR3 loop is CASSLSHSPLHF. The CDR3 coding sequence is TGTGCCAGCAGTTTGTCTCATTCACCCCTCCACTTT.

This rearrangement joins TRBV6-5 to TRBJ1-2; D not resolved. V was shortened by 7 bases and J by 8 bases, with 11 bases between the two germline ends. The CDR3 is made up of 11 amino acids. Germline V gene sequence: CDR1 MNHEY, CDR2 SVGAGI. The CDR3 region is CASKRGIGYTF. CDR3 bases: TGTGCCAGCAAGCGGGGTATCGGCTACACCTTC.

The chain has TRBV18 and TRBJ2-5; D remains ambiguous. This CDR3 is 13 amino acids long. From germline, CDR1 is KGHSH and CDR2 LQKENI. The V end lost 3 bases, the J end lost 5 bases, and 10 bases lay between the germline ends. Written as DNA, the CDR3 is TGTGCCAGCTCACCGACCCCCGGGGAGACCCAGTACTTC. Translated: CASSPTPGETQYF.

The CDR3 region has the DNA TGTGCCATCGGGGTTTTGAAGAATGAGCAGTTCTTC. As protein: CAIGVLKNEQFF. This chain links TRBV7-2 with TRBJ2-1, with a possible D match to TRBD2 (5 bases). Germline V gives CDR1 SGHTA, CDR2 FQGNSA. V was pared by 10 bases and J by 7 bases, with 14 bases between. The CDR3 runs 12 residues.

The chain joins TRBV11-2 to TRBJ2-2; 7 bases match TRBD1. V gave up 5 bases and J gave up 7 bases; unmatched junction bases: 4. The CDR3 consists of 13 residues. Germline V gives CDR1 SGHAT, CDR2 FQNNGV. This CDR3 reads CASSTRTGGELFF. In nucleotides, the CDR3 is TGTGCCAGCAGCACCAGGACAGGCGGGGAGCTGTTTTTT.